This T cell receptor beta chain was sequenced during a study of T cells in narcolepsy. Study results and caveats: Autoreactive HCRT-specific and TRIB2-specific clonotypes were marked in same-patient CSF-versus-blood CD4+ comparisons. Blood of same and different patients, but not healthy controls, reportedly held recurring autoreactive clonotypes.

Comments on this clone: Its specificity is not known.

Assay used: immunoSEQ multiplex PCR; TCRdb lists only in-frame clones, some missing. The table shows under 35,000 clones, with around 87% occurring only once. The sequencing input was memory (CD45RA-) CD4+ T cells from blood. The receptor's source is a human donor in good health.

This CDR3 is CASSVEGFQPQHF. The CDR3 nucleotides are TGTGCCAGCAGCGTAGAGGGGTTCCAGCCCCAGCATTTT. The chain uses TRBV9 and TRBJ1-5; D perhaps matches TRBD1 (5 bases). The ends were cut back, 0 bases at V and 7 bases at J, with 8 bases in the middle. The CDR3 length is 13 residues. Germline-derived CDR1 and CDR2 are SGDLS and YYNGEE.